What follows are 13 T cell receptor beta chains derived from one specimen sequenced in a study of cytomegalovirus exposure and HLA in healthy donors. Use of 60 Vbeta and 13 Jbeta primers characterized the PCR. Generated by immunoSEQ multiplex PCR, the TCRdb table keeps only in-frame clones and is missing some. The data contain about 140,000 clones, 60% to 85% of them singletons. The material sequenced was PBMCs. These receptors were taken from a young man in good health and CMV-seronegative.

This clone was detected only once. CDR3 loop: CASSYDPRGPYGYTF. CDR3 nucleotide sequence: TGTGCCAGCAGTTACGACCCCAGGGGGCCTTATGGCTACACCTTC. The V and J genes are TRBV6-5 and TRBJ1-2, with 8 positions matching TRBD1. CDR3 length equals 15 residues. V shed 2 bases, J shed 5 bases, and the junction held 7 bases outside the gene matches. Germline V CDR1 and CDR2: MNHEY, SVGAGI.

This clone was observed a few times. The CDR3 protein is CASSPLQGAHGYTF. In nucleotides, the CDR3 is TGTGCCAGCAGCCCCCTCCAGGGGGCGCATGGCTACACCTTC. This chain links TRBV7-9 with TRBJ1-2, with TRBD1 matching 8 bases. Germline trimming cut 5 bases from V and 6 bases from J; bases unmatched to any gene: 8. In germline, CDR1 is SEHNR, CDR2 FQNEAQ (reference sequence). The CDR3 contains 14 residues.

This chain links TRBV19 with TRBJ2-4; TRBD2 agrees at 13 bases. Per the germline V gene, CDR1 is LNHDA and CDR2 is SQIVND (reference sequence). V trimming: 7 bases; J trimming: 0 bases; junction bases outside the gene matches: 6. This CDR3 contains 17 residues. This chain's CDR3 is CASTRLAGGPAKNIQYF. In DNA, the CDR3 is TGTGCCAGTACCAGACTAGCGGGAGGCCCAGCCAAAAACATTCAGTACTTC.

The chain links TRBV21-1 to TRBJ2-7; TRBD1 reflects the table's D call only, with no check against the DNA. TRBV21-1 is classified as a pseudogene. The CDR3 consists of 12 residues. For the CDR3, the DNA is TGTGCCAGCAGCAAGAACAGGGTCGAGCAGTACTTC. The encoded protein is CASSKNRVEQYF.

This clone was seen a few times. CDR3: CAWSVRLGGSGGPYNEQFF. CDR3 nucleotide sequence: TGTGCCTGGAGTGTACGATTAGGCGGGAGTGGGGGACCCTACAATGAGCAGTTCTTC. The chain uses TRBV30 and TRBJ2-1, with 7 bases matching TRBD2. The CDR3 sequence is 19 residues long. Looked up from germline, CDR1 is GTSNPN and CDR2 is SVGIG (reference sequence). The V and J ends lost 0 bases and 2 bases, in that order; junction bases with no gene match: 16. The full variable domain, in which reference TRBV30 and TRBJ2-1 provide the parts outside the CDR3, is SQTIHQWPATLVQPVGSPLSLECTVEGTSNPNLYWYRQAAGRGLQLLFYSVGIGQISSEVPQNLSASRPQDRQFILSSKKLLLSDSGFYLCAWSVRLGGSGGPYNEQFFGPGTRLTVL.

The chain uses TRBV5-6 and TRBJ2-7; 7 bases are a match to TRBD2. The CDR3 loop spans 13 amino acids. The germline V gene encodes CDR1 SGHDT and CDR2 YYEEEE. The V and J ends lost 2 bases and 4 bases, in that order; junction bases with no gene match: 3. The CDR3 nucleotides are TGTGCCAGCAGCTTAGAGGGAGGGTACGAGCAGTACTTC. It specifies CASSLEGGYEQYF. The full variable domain, in which reference TRBV5-6 and TRBJ2-7 provide the parts outside the CDR3, is DAGVTQSPTHLIKTRGQQVTLRCSPKSGHDTVSWYQQALGQGPQFIFQYYEEEERQRGNFPDRFSGHQFPNYSSELNVNALLLGDSALYLCASSLEGGYEQYFGPGTRLTVT.

The rearrangement joins TRBV13 to TRBJ2-3; TRBD2 matches at 13 bases. The germline gives CDR1 PRHDT, CDR2 FYEKMQ (reference sequence). CDR3 length: 17 residues. V lost 5 bases to trimming and J lost 2 bases; unmatched junction nucleotides: 7. The CDR3 region has the DNA TGTGCCAGCAGCCCGTTGGGGACTAGCGGGAACACAGATACGCAGTATTTT. This encodes CASSPLGTSGNTDTQYF.

This clone has just a few counts. V is TRBV6-1 and J is TRBJ2-5; 8 nucleotides match TRBD1. With V trimmed by 3 bases and J by 5 bases, 2 bases remained unmatched. CDR1 MNHNS and CDR2 SASEGT come from the germline V gene. This CDR3 spans 13 amino acids. In DNA, the CDR3 is TGTGCCAGCAGTGATAACAGGGGGGAGACCCAGTACTTC. Translation gives CASSDNRGETQYF.

The chain's CDR3 is CASSYSTGWTEAFF. In DNA form, the CDR3 reads TGTGCCAGCAGTTACTCGACAGGGTGGACTGAAGCTTTCTTT. The chain links TRBV6-6 to TRBJ1-1, with 7 bases aligning to TRBD1. This CDR3 region has 14 residues. J was trimmed by 5 bases and V by 0 bases; bases with no gene match: 3. Germline lookup yields CDR1 MNHNY and CDR2 SVGAGI (reference sequence).

This chain uses TRBV5-1 with TRBJ2-7; perhaps TRBD1 as D (5 bases). This CDR3 contains 15 residues. V was trimmed by 0 bases and J by 3 bases, leaving 13 bases between them. Germline-derived CDR1 and CDR2 are SGHRS and YFSETQ. CDR3 amino acids: CASSLVQGTRYEQYF. CDR3 sequence (DNA): TGCGCCAGCAGCTTGGTTCAGGGAACGCGCTACGAGCAGTACTTC.

The V call is TRBV11-3, the J call TRBJ1-3; D call uncertain. V was pared by 2 bases and J by 8 bases, with 10 bases between. Germline loops: CDR1 SGHNT, CDR2 YENEEA. The length of the CDR3 is 13 residues. CDR3 sequence: CASSLQAWDTIYF. The CDR3 coding sequence is TGTGCCAGCAGCTTACAAGCGTGGGACACCATATATTTT.

The V and J genes are TRBV5-6 and TRBJ2-7; D is unclear. The CDR3 loop spans 13 amino acids. Germline assignment: CDR1 SGHDT and CDR2 YYEEEE. V lost 0 bases and J 3 bases, leaving 7 bases between the germline ends. The CDR3 DNA follows: TGTGCCAGCAGCTTGGGGCCGTACTACGAGCAGTACTTC. Amino acid sequence: CASSLGPYYEQYF.

V is TRBV5-1 and J is TRBJ2-1, with 16 bases aligning to TRBD2. The length of the CDR3 is 17 residues. The V gene's germline CDR1 is SGHRS and CDR2 YFSETQ. The ends lost 4 bases at V and 6 bases at J; junction bases unmatched: 7. The CDR3 DNA is TGCGCCAGCAGCCCGGGACTAGCGGGGGGGGTTTTCAATGAGCAGTTCTTC. It is translated as CASSPGLAGGVFNEQFF.